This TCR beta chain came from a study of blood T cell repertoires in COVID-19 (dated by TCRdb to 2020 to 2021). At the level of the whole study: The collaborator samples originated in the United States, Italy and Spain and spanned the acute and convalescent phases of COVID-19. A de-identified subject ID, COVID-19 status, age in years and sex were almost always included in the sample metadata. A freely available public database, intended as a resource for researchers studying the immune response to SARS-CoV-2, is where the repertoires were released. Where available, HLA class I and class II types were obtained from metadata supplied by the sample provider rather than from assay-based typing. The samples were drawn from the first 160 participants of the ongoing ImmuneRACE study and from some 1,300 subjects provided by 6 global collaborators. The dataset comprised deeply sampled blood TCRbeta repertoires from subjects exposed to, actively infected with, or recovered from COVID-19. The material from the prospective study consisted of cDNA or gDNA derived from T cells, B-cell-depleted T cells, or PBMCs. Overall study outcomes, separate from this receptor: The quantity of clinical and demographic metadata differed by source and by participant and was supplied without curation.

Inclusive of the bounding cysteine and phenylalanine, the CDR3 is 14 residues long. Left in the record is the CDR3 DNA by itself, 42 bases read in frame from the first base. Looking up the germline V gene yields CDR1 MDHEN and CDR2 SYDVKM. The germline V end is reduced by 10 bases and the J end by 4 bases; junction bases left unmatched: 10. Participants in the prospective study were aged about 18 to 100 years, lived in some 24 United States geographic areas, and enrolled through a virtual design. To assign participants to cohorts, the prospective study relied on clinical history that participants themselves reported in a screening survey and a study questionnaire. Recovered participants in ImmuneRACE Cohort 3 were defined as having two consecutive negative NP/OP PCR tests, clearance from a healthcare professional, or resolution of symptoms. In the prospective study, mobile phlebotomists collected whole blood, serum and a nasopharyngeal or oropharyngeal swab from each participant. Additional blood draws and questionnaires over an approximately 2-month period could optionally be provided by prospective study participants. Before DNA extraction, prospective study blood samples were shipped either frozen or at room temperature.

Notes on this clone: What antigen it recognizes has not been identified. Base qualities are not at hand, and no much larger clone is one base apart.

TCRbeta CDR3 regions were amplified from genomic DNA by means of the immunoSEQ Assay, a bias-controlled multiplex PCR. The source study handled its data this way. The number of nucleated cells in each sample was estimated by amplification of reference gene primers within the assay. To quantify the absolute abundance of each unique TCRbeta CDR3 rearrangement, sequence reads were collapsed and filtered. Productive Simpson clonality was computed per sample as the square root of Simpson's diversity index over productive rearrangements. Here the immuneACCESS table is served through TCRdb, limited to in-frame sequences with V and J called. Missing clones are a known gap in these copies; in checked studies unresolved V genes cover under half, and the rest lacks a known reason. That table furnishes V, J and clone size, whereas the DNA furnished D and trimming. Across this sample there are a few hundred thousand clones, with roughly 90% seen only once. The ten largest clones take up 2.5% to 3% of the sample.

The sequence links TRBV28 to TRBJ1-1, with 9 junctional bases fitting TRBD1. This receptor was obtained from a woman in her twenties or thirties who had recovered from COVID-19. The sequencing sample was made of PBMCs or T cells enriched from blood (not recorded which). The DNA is TGTGCCACCCTGGACAGGGGAAGTGTCACTGAAGCTTTCTTT. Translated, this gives CATLDRGSVTEAFF.